The 18 T cell receptor beta chains given below trace back to one sample, sequenced in a study of blood T cell repertoires in COVID-19. Method: immunoSEQ multiplex PCR; TCRdb's copy keeps in-frame clones and lacks some. Here the sample spans about 260,000 clones, 85% to 90% being singletons. Sequencing was carried out using peripheral blood. The receptors originated from a middle-aged woman who had recovered from COVID-19.

V is TRBV13 and J is TRBJ1-4; tentative D call: TRBD1 (5 bases). CDR1 PRHDT and CDR2 FYEKMQ come from the germline V gene (reference sequence). The CDR3 is made up of 14 amino acids. The germline V and J ends were trimmed by 3 bases and 5 bases, with 10 bases remaining between them. CDR3 sequence: CASSLERDNEKLFF. CDR3 DNA sequence: TGTGCCAGCAGCTTGGAGCGGGACAATGAAAAACTGTTTTTT.

The chain couples TRBV7-8 to TRBJ2-7; maybe TRBD1 (5 bases). V was trimmed by 2 bases and J by 3 bases, leaving 14 bases between them. Germline loops: CDR1 SGHVS, CDR2 FQNEAQ. This CDR3 comprises 15 residues. CDR3: CASSLSQGVRYEQYF. The CDR3 DNA follows: TGTGCCAGCAGCTTAAGCCAGGGCGTACGCTACGAGCAGTACTTC.

The V gene is TRBV27, the J gene TRBJ2-7; D may be TRBD1 (5 bases). There are 14 residues in the CDR3. V lost 2 bases to trimming and J lost 3 bases, with 11 bases between them. Germline CDR1 reads MNHEY; CDR2 reads SMNVEV (reference sequence). The CDR3 sequence is CASSLRGSHYEQYF. CDR3 DNA sequence: TGTGCCAGCAGTTTAAGGGGCAGCCACTACGAGCAGTACTTC.

V gene TRBV19 combines with J gene TRBJ1-2; D possibly corresponds to TRBD1 (5 bases). Germline V CDR1 and CDR2: LNHDA, SQIVND (reference sequence). The CDR3 extends over 12 amino acids. The V end was cut by 5 bases, the J end by 4 bases, with 8 bases between. CDR3 region: CASSDSPYGYTF. The CDR3 DNA reads as TGTGCCAGTAGTGACAGCCCCTATGGCTACACCTTC.

The rearrangement uses TRBV6-6 and TRBJ2-7, with 13 bases matching TRBD2. The V gene end was trimmed by 6 bases and the J gene end by 3 bases; junction bases not matched to a gene: 2. The CDR3 runs to 14 residues. Germline loops: CDR1 MNHNY, CDR2 SVGAGI (reference sequence). DNA of the CDR3: TGTGCCAGCAGCCGACTAGCGGGGGGCTACGAGCAGTACTTC. Encoded protein: CASSRLAGGYEQYF.

V usage is TRBV6-1 and J usage is TRBJ2-1; TRBD2 matches at 12 bases. Germline CDR1 reads MNHNS; CDR2 reads SASEGT. Germline trimming cut 4 bases from V and 3 bases from J; bases unmatched to any gene: 4. The CDR3 runs 16 residues. The CDR3 is CASSAQLAGGYNEQFF. CDR3 nucleotide sequence: TGTGCCAGCAGTGCTCAACTAGCGGGGGGCTACAATGAGCAGTTCTTC.

The chain couples TRBV19 to TRBJ1-5; D gene unclear. Between the trimmed V and J ends, which lost 7 bases and 5 bases, there was a span of 15 bases. The CDR3 length is 14 residues. The V gene's germline CDR1 is LNHDA and CDR2 SQIVND (reference sequence). CDR3 coding DNA: TGTGCCAGTAATGGCAGAGGGAAGGATCAGCCCCAGCATTTT. It translates to CASNGRGKDQPQHF.

This chain uses TRBV7-2 with TRBJ2-1; D perhaps matches TRBD2 (6 bases). The V end lost 5 bases, the J end lost 9 bases, and 29 bases lay between the germline ends. The CDR3 spans 18 residues. Germline-derived CDR1 and CDR2 are SGHTA and FQGNSA. In DNA, the CDR3 is TGTGCCAGCAGCGTCCAAGGGCCCTGGACTACCTCAGGTGCTGAGCAGTTCTTC. Translated: CASSVQGPWTTSGAEQFF.

The genes are TRBV11-1 and TRBJ2-3; TRBD1 is a possible D gene (6 bases). CDR1 is SGHAT, CDR2 FQDESV, per germline (reference sequence). The CDR3 spans 16 residues. Trimming cost V 6 bases and J 4 bases, with 20 bases left between them. The CDR3 region is CASSPSPLGGSDTQYF. The CDR3 nucleotides are TGTGCCAGCAGTCCCTCCCCACTAGGGGGATCAGATACGCAGTATTTT. Full variable domain (missing parts from reference TRBV11-1 and TRBJ2-3): EAEVAQSPRYKITEKSQAVAFWCDPISGHATLYWYRQILGQGPELLVQFQDESVVDDSQLPKDRFSAERLKGVDSTLKIQPAELGDSAMYLCASSPSPLGGSDTQYFGPGTRLTVL.

The chain has TRBV11-2 and TRBJ2-1; 9 bases are a match to TRBD2. There are 13 residues in the CDR3. Germline V CDR1 and CDR2: SGHAT, FQNNGV. V lost 5 bases, J lost 10 bases, and 6 bases stayed unmatched. The CDR3 DNA reads TGTGCCAGCAGCCGGCGGGGGGGCCTAGAGCAGTTCTTC. It codes for CASSRRGGLEQFF.

The chain carries TRBV7-9 and TRBJ1-3; no clear D. V dropped 5 bases and J dropped 0 bases, with 8 bases sitting between them. Germline V gene lookup returns CDR1 SEHNR and CDR2 FQNEAQ (reference sequence). This CDR3 is 14 amino acids long. CDR3 residues: CASSPRYSGNTIYF. CDR3 nucleotides: TGTGCCAGCAGCCCACGGTACTCTGGAAACACCATATATTTT.

CDR3 DNA sequence: TGTGCCAGCAGTATATACAGGGTAGCCTATGGCTACACCTTC. It encodes CASSIYRVAYGYTF. The V gene is TRBV6-2 or TRBV6-3, the J gene TRBJ1-2; maybe TRBD1 (6 bases). V lost 5 bases and J 4 bases, leaving 14 bases between the germline ends. This CDR3 has 14 residues. CDR1 and CDR2 (germline): MNHEY, SVGEGT.

The chain is built from TRBV30 and TRBJ2-3; TRBD2 agrees at 12 bases. V dropped 3 bases and J dropped 0; count of bases not matched to a gene: 1. From germline, CDR1 is GTSNPN and CDR2 SVGIG (reference sequence). The CDR3 extends over 15 amino acids. The CDR3 here is CAWRTSGGSTDTQYF. In DNA form, the CDR3 reads TGTGCCTGGAGGACTAGCGGGGGAAGCACAGATACGCAGTATTTT.

This clone was seen a single time. V is TRBV11-2 and J is TRBJ1-2, with TRBD1 as a possible D gene (5 bases). Germline assignment: CDR1 SGHAT and CDR2 FQNNGV. Trimming removed 3 bases at V and 5 bases at J, with 16 bases between. This CDR3 is 15 amino acids long. The CDR3 DNA reads TGTGCCAGCAGCTTGGGACCCGGGACTTTTTATGGCTACACCTTC. It encodes CASSLGPGTFYGYTF.

This clone was found once. J is TRBJ2-5 and V is TRBV18; TRBD2 agrees at 7 bases. The length of the CDR3 is 15 residues. V shed 0 bases and J 5 bases; nucleotides not matched to a gene: 6. The germline CDR1 and CDR2 sequences are KGHSH and LQKENI. CDR3 in DNA: TGTGCCAGCTCACCACCGGGGAGGGGAAGGGAGACCCAGTACTTC. Translation gives CASSPPGRGRETQYF.

The rearrangement uses TRBV29-1 and TRBJ2-5; 8 nucleotides agree with TRBD1. J gave up 5 bases and V 8 bases, and 7 bases lay outside the gene matches. The CDR3 covers 12 residues. Per germline, CDR1 SQVTM and CDR2 ANQGSEA. CDR3 bases: TGCAGCACGAGGACAGGGAGCGAGACCCAGTACTTC. The encoded protein is CSTRTGSETQYF. Variable domain in full (rest from reference TRBV29-1 and TRBJ2-5): SAVISQKPSRDICQRGTSLTIQCQVDSQVTMMFWYRQQPGQSLTLIATANQGSEATYESGFVIDKFPISRPNLTFSTLTVSNMSPEDSSIYLCSTRTGSETQYFGPGTRLLVL.

The chain couples TRBV9 to TRBJ2-5; 11 bases are shared with TRBD2. CDR1 is SGDLS, CDR2 YYNGEE, per germline. This CDR3 has 16 amino acids. Trimming at V came to 0 bases and at J to 5 bases, leaving 6 bases not matched to a gene. The CDR3 is CASSVGSGGAYETQYF. In nucleotides, the CDR3 is TGTGCCAGCAGCGTAGGTAGCGGGGGGGCCTACGAGACCCAGTACTTC.

The chain couples TRBV5-1 to TRBJ1-2; TRBD1 might be the D (5 bases). The CDR3 has 13 residues. V lost 4 bases to trimming and J lost 8 bases, with 15 bases between them. Germline lookup yields CDR1 SGHRS and CDR2 YFSETQ. CDR3 amino acids: CASSPSGQGGYTF. As DNA, the CDR3 is TGCGCCAGCAGCCCCTCCGGGCAGGGAGGCTACACCTTC.